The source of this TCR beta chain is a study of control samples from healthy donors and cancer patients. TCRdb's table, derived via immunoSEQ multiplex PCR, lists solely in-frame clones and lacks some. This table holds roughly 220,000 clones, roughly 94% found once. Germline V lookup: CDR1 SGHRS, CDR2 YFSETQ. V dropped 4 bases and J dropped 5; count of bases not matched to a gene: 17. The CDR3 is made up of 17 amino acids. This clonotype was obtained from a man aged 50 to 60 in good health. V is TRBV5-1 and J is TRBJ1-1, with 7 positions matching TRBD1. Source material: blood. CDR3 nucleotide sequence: TGCGCCAGCAGCCCCCTAGGGGGCGGCTCAACAAGTACTGAAGCTTTCTTT. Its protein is CASSPLGGGSTSTEAFF.